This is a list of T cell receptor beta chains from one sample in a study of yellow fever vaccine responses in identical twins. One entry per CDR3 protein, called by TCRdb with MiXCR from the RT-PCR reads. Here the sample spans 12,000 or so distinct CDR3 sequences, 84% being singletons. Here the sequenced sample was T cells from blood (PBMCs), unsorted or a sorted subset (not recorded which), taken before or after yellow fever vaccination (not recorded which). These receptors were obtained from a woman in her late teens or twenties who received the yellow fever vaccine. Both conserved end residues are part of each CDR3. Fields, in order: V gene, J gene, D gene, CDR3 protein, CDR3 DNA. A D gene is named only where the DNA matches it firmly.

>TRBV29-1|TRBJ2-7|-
CSVGSYEQYF
TGCAGCGTTGGCTCCTACGAGCAGTACTTC
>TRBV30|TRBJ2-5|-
CAWMDQETQYF
TGTGCCTGGATGGACCAAGAGACCCAGTACTTC
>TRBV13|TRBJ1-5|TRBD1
CASRRIQGEPQHF
TGTGCCAGCAGGAGGATACAGGGGGAGCCCCAGCATTTT
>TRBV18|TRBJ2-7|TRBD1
CASSPARQGSYEQYF
TGTGCCAGCTCACCGGCAAGACAGGGGAGCTACGAGCAGTACTTC
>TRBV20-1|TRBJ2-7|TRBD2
CSAREVRGDLYEQYF
TGCAGTGCTAGAGAGGTGCGGGGGGATCTCTACGAGCAGTACTTC
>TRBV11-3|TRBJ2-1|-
CASSPITAQANEQFF
TGTGCCAGCAGCCCCATAACGGCCCAGGCCAATGAGCAGTTCTTC
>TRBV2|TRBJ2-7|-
CASSESGRPEQYF
TGTGCCAGCAGTGAATCAGGAAGGCCCGAGCAGTACTTC
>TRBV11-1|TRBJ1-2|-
CASSLASGSYGYTF
TGTGCCAGCAGCTTAGCGTCGGGCAGCTATGGCTACACCTTC
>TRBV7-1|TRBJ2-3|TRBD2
CASSSKLAFLSTDTQYF
TGTGCCAGCAGCTCGAAACTAGCGTTTTTAAGTACAGATACGCAGTATTTT
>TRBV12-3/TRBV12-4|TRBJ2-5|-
CASMGRVETQYF
TGTGCCAGCATGGGCAGGGTAGAGACCCAGTACTTC
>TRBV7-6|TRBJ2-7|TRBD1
CASSPRTGGYEQYF
TGTGCCAGCAGCCCCCGGACAGGGGGCTACGAGCAGTACTTC
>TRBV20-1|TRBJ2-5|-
CSATAPGQKRKTQYF
TGCAGTGCTACTGCGCCGGGACAAAAAAGAAAGACCCAGTACTTC
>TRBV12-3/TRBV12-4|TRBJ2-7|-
CASSQRDSSYEQYF
TGTGCCAGCAGTCAGCGGGACAGCTCCTACGAGCAGTACTTC